A single sample is the source of the 10 T cell receptor beta chains below, sequenced in a study of Graves' ophthalmopathy and Graves' hyperthyroidism. The sequenced template was RNA, covering the TCR beta CDR3 region. Second-round multiplex PCR came after first-round RT-PCR with HTBI primers. TCRdb analysed the multiplex PCR reads with MiXCR anew, one entry per CDR3 protein. The profile covers about 400,000 distinct CDR3 sequences, with approximately 20% appearing a single time and roughly 1.4% taken by the ten largest. Sample: peripheral blood. These receptors were collected from a young woman with Graves' ophthalmopathy.

The sample holds a few counts of this clonotype. The J gene is TRBJ2-5, the V gene TRBV28; D could derive from TRBD1 or TRBD2 (5 bases each). V gave up 7 bases and J gave up 1 base, with 10 bases separating them. Germline CDR1 reads MDHEN; CDR2 reads SYDVKM. The CDR3 length is 13 residues. The CDR3 DNA is TGTGCCAGCAACCGGGGCGCCCAAGAGACCCAGTACTTC. Residues: CASNRGAQETQYF. The full variable domain, its missing parts supplied by reference TRBV28 and TRBJ2-5, is DVKVTQSSRYLVKRTGEKVFLECVQDMDHENMFWYRQDPGLGLRLIYFSYDVKMKEKGDIPEGYSVSREKKERFSLILESASTNQTSMYLCASNRGAQETQYFGPGTRLLVL.

In this sample, this clonotype turned up a few times. CDR3 loop: CASSLAGFNYGYTF. CDR3 DNA sequence: TGTGCCAGCAGCTTGGCGGGATTTAACTATGGCTACACCTTC. The chain links TRBV7-2 to TRBJ1-2; D is uncertain. Deletions cut 3 bases from V and 1 base from J, with 9 bases between. Germline lookup yields CDR1 SGHTA and CDR2 FQGNSA. This CDR3 contains 14 residues.

This clonotype has only a few counts. The chain is built from TRBV6-5 and TRBJ2-5, with 9 bases identical to TRBD2. Germline V CDR1 and CDR2: MNHEY, SVGAGI. CDR3 length equals 16 residues. J was trimmed by 1 base and V by 2 bases; bases with no gene match: 5. DNA of the CDR3: TGTGCCAGCAGTTACCCGACTAGCGGCCGCCAAGAGACCCAGTACTTC. Translated, it gives CASSYPTSGRQETQYF.

This clonotype was counted many times. J is TRBJ1-6 and V is TRBV12-3 or TRBV12-4, with a tentative D call TRBD1 (5 bases). Trimming left V 9 bases short and J 9 bases short, with 12 bases between. This CDR3 region has 12 residues. The CDR3 sequence: CASGTAASPLHF. DNA of the CDR3: TGTGCCAGTGGGACTGCTGCTTCACCCCTCCACTTT.

This clonotype has at least ten counts. The chain recombines TRBV6-5 with TRBJ2-7; 7 positions agree with TRBD2. The germline V gene encodes CDR1 MNHEY and CDR2 SVGAGI. CDR3 length: 16 amino acids. The V and J ends lost 2 bases and 0 bases, in that order; junction bases with no gene match: 7. CDR3 sequence reads: CASSYRFGGSSYEQYF. The CDR3 DNA is TGTGCCAGCAGTTACCGATTCGGGGGGAGCTCCTACGAGCAGTACTTC.

This clonotype has ten or more counts. The chain combines TRBV11-1 with TRBJ2-7, with TRBD1 matching 7 bases. Germline assignment: CDR1 SGHAT and CDR2 FQDESV (reference sequence). V was clipped by 3 bases and J by 2 bases; unmatched bases: 4. The CDR3 length is 14 residues. The CDR3 is CASSFGTETYEQYF. The DNA of the CDR3 is TGTGCCAGCAGCTTCGGGACAGAGACCTACGAGCAGTACTTC.

CDR3: CASSPRVDTEAFF. The CDR3 DNA is TGTGCCAGCAGCCCCAGGGTTGACACTGAAGCTTTCTTT. The rearrangement uses TRBV4-2 and TRBJ1-1; maybe TRBD1 (5 bases). Germline V gene lookup returns CDR1 LGHNA and CDR2 YNFKEQ. There are 13 residues in the CDR3. Trimming stripped 4 bases from V and 3 bases from J, with 9 bases between.

Ten or more counts support this clonotype. This chain links TRBV6-2 or TRBV6-3 with TRBJ1-6; 8 bases map to TRBD1. The CDR3 extends over 12 amino acids. CDR1 and CDR2 from the germline V gene are MNHEY and SVGEGT. J lost 14 bases, V lost 6 bases, and 6 bases had no gene match. The CDR3 here is CASRGQGQALHF. For the CDR3, the DNA is TGTGCCAGCAGAGGACAGGGTCAAGCCCTCCACTTT.

The chain carries TRBV7-2 and TRBJ2-2; 9 positions match TRBD2. The J segment lost 3 bases and the V segment lost 5 bases, leaving 4 bases of the junction unmatched. CDR1 and CDR2 from the germline V gene are SGHTA and FQGNSA. CDR3 size: 15 residues. The CDR3 region has the DNA TGTGCCAGCAGCCCGGTAGCGGGAGACACCGGGGAGCTGTTTTTT. It is translated as CASSPVAGDTGELFF. The whole variable domain, filled in from reference TRBV7-2 and TRBJ2-2, reads GAGVSQSPSNKVTEKGKDVELRCDPISGHTALYWYRQSLGQGLEFLIYFQGNSAPDKSGLPSDRFSAERTGGSVSTLTIQRTQQEDSAVYLCASSPVAGDTGELFFGEGSRLTVL.

This clonotype was counted ten times or more. The rearrangement joins TRBV6-4 to TRBJ2-3, with TRBD2 matching 13 bases. This CDR3 is 16 amino acids long. CDR1 is MRHNA, CDR2 SNTAGT, per germline. V was pared by 6 bases and J by 7 bases, with 10 bases of the junction left unmatched. The CDR3 DNA sequence: TGTGCCAGCAGAAGACTAGCGGGGGGCCCTATTAATACGCAGTATTTT. Its translation: CASRRLAGGPINTQYF.